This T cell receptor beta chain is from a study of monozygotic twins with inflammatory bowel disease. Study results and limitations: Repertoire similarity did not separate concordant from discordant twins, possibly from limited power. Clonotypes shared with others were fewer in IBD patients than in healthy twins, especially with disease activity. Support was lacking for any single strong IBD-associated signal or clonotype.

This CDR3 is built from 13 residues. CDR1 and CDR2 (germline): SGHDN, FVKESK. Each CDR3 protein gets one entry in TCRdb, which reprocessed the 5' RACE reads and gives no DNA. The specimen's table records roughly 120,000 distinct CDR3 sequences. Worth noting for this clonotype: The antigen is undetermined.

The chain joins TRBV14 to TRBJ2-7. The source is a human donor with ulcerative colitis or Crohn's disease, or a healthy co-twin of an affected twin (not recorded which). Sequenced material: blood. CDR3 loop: CASSPTSSYEQYF.